These 27 T cell receptor beta chains were all obtained from the same sample, sequenced in a study of shared clonotypes between healthy human individuals. Assay: immunoSEQ multiplex PCR; the TCRdb copy retains only in-frame clones and omits some. The top ten hold less than 25% of the sample, which has about 820,000 clones, over 90% seen once. The naive CD8 fraction comprised CD45RO-negative cells positively selected for CCR7 and excluded terminally differentiated effector memory CD45RA+ cells. Material for sequencing was naive CD8+ T cells sorted from blood. These receptors were collected from a man aged 25 to 45 in good health.

CDR3 in amino acids: CAISELSTGANTEAFF. The CDR3 DNA reads as TGTGCCATCAGTGAGTTAAGTACAGGGGCGAACACTGAAGCTTTCTTT. The chain employs TRBV10-3 and TRBJ1-1, with 7 bases that match TRBD1. CDR3 length equals 16 residues. Germline V lookup: CDR1 ENHRY, CDR2 SYGVKD. Trimming at V came to 1 base and at J to 1 base, leaving 6 bases not matched to a gene.

The rearrangement links TRBV15 to TRBJ2-5; 9 positions match TRBD2. The CDR3 consists of 15 residues. The junction had 5 bases not matched to a gene; V was cut back by 3 bases and J by 3 bases. Germline CDR1 is LNHNV and CDR2 is YYDKDF (reference sequence). CDR3 sequence (DNA): TGTGCCACCAGCAGCGGACTAGCGCCCGAAGAGACCCAGTACTTC. Residues: CATSSGLAPEETQYF.

The chain couples TRBV10-3 to TRBJ2-5; D unclear. The CDR3 extends over 14 amino acids. Germline V gene sequence: CDR1 ENHRY, CDR2 SYGVKD. V was cut by 6 bases and J by 2 bases, with 13 bases left in between. The CDR3 sequence is CAIRQDSLQETQYF. CDR3 bases: TGTGCCATCAGACAAGACTCCCTACAAGAGACCCAGTACTTC.

This clone turned up a few times. In DNA form, the CDR3 reads TGTGCCAGCAAGACAGGGGTGGGGAACAATGAGCAGTTCTTC. Translation gives CASKTGVGNNEQFF. The chain has TRBV6-5 and TRBJ2-1, with 8 bases identical to TRBD1. The CDR3 has 14 residues. Per the germline V gene, CDR1 is MNHEY and CDR2 is SVGAGI. V dropped 7 bases and J dropped 5; count of bases not matched to a gene: 7.

J is TRBJ2-3 and V is TRBV27; 12 nucleotides line up with TRBD2. V shed 7 bases, J shed 3 bases, and the junction held 5 bases outside the gene matches. The CDR3 is 15 residues long. Germline V gene sequence: CDR1 MNHEY, CDR2 SMNVEV (reference sequence). The CDR3 reads CASTAGLAGTDTQYF. The DNA for the CDR3 is TGTGCCAGCACCGCAGGACTAGCGGGAACAGATACGCAGTATTTT.

The chain links TRBV5-1 to TRBJ2-7; a weak D match, TRBD1 (6 bases). V dropped 0 bases and J dropped 6 bases, with 16 bases sitting between them. Germline V gene data show CDR1 as SGHRS and CDR2 as YFSETQ. This CDR3 has 15 residues. CDR3 region: CASSLGSTGQSEQYF. The CDR3 bases are TGCGCCAGCAGCTTGGGGAGCACAGGGCAAAGCGAGCAGTACTTC.

This chain links TRBV4-1 with TRBJ1-1; D is unclear. This CDR3 contains 13 residues. V lost 2 bases, J lost 0 bases, and 4 bases lay in between. CDR1 and CDR2 (germline): MGHRA, YSYEKL. The CDR3 is CASSQLMNTEAFF. DNA of the CDR3: TGCGCCAGCAGCCAACTCATGAACACTGAAGCTTTCTTT.

The V gene is TRBV5-1, the J gene TRBJ2-5; TRBD2 agrees at 14 bases. CDR3 length: 15 residues. V dropped 2 bases and J dropped 4; count of bases not matched to a gene: 1. Germline V gene sequence: CDR1 SGHRS, CDR2 YFSETQ. In nucleotides, the CDR3 is TGCGCCAGCAGCTTTGGACTAGCGGGAGGAGAGACCCAGTACTTC. It codes for CASSFGLAGGETQYF. The entire variable domain, with the rest obtained from reference TRBV5-1 and TRBJ2-5, is as follows: KAGVTQTPRYLIKTRGQQVTLSCSPISGHRSVSWYQQTPGQGLQFLFEYFSETQRNKGNFPGRFSGRQFSNSRSEMNVSTLELGDSALYLCASSFGLAGGETQYFGPGTRLLVL.

The rearrangement uses TRBV6-1 and TRBJ1-5; D perhaps matches TRBD1 (5 bases). The CDR3 spans 15 residues. Trimming removed 2 bases from V and 3 bases from J, with 11 bases in between. Per the germline V gene, CDR1 is MNHNS and CDR2 is SASEGT. The CDR3 reads CASSELQEVNQPQHF. The CDR3 DNA reads as TGTGCCAGCAGTGAACTACAGGAGGTCAATCAGCCCCAGCATTTT.

In this sample, this clone turned up once. This chain joins TRBV9 and TRBJ2-7; 8 positions agree with TRBD2. Trimming cost V 0 bases and J 0 bases; bases outside gene matches: 5. From germline, CDR1 is SGDLS and CDR2 YYNGEE. This CDR3 is 16 amino acids long. The CDR3 is CASSVGVAGSSYEQYF. CDR3 nucleotide sequence: TGTGCCAGCAGCGTAGGGGTAGCGGGAAGCTCCTACGAGCAGTACTTC.

As to this clone: Other DNA sequences in this sample translate to the same CDR3. The chain couples TRBV7-2 to TRBJ2-7; 13 positions agree with TRBD2. Trimming at V came to 1 base and at J to 3 bases, leaving 0 bases not matched to a gene. The CDR3 sequence is 15 residues long. Germline assignment: CDR1 SGHTA and CDR2 FQGNSA. The CDR3 sequence: CASSLGTSGSYEQYF. The CDR3 DNA sequence: TGTGCCAGCAGCTTAGGGACTAGCGGGAGCTACGAGCAGTACTTC.

This chain connects TRBV7-4 to TRBJ2-2; D is perhaps TRBD1 or TRBD2 (5 bases each). Trimming pared 4 bases from V and 1 base from J, leaving 16 bases between. The germline V gene has CDR1 SGHVT and CDR2 SQSDAQ. The length of the CDR3 is 17 residues. The CDR3: CASSSKPGPQNTGELFF. The CDR3 coding sequence is TGTGCCAGCAGCTCCAAGCCGGGACCGCAGAACACCGGGGAGCTGTTTTTT.

The chain employs TRBV27 and TRBJ2-7, with 15 bases aligning to TRBD2. The CDR3 extends over 16 amino acids. V shed 5 bases, J shed 6 bases, and the junction held 8 bases outside the gene matches. Germline CDR1 reads MNHEY; CDR2 reads SMNVEV (reference sequence). The CDR3 spells CASSAYSGLAGGEQYF. In nucleotides, the CDR3 is TGTGCCAGCAGTGCCTACTCGGGACTAGCGGGAGGCGAGCAGTACTTC.

The chain couples TRBV11-2 to TRBJ2-7; tentative D call: TRBD2 (5 bases). Germline CDR1 and CDR2: SGHAT and FQNNGV. The CDR3 totals 13 residues. The V and J ends lost 5 bases and 0 bases respectively, with 8 bases between them. The CDR3 DNA follows: TGTGCCAGCAGCGAGGGTCCCTCCTACGAGCAGTACTTC. This codes for CASSEGPSYEQYF.

The V call is TRBV10-3, the J call TRBJ2-5, with 12 bases lining up with TRBD2. Trimming took 2 bases from V and 4 from J; bases not matched to a gene: 2. This CDR3 has 15 residues. The germline gives CDR1 ENHRY, CDR2 SYGVKD. The CDR3 coding sequence is TGTGCCATCAGTGAGGGACTAGCGGGACTAGAGACCCAGTACTTC. Translation gives CAISEGLAGLETQYF.

This rearrangement joins TRBV2 to TRBJ1-1; TRBD1 matches at 8 bases. Germline CDR1 is SNHLY and CDR2 is FYNNEI. With 0 bases clipped from V and 5 bases from J, the junction kept 8 bases outside the gene matches. The CDR3 has 16 residues. CDR3 DNA sequence: TGTGCCAGCAGTGAAGCCCCTGGGACAGGATTAACTGAAGCTTTCTTT. This encodes CASSEAPGTGLTEAFF.

DNA of the CDR3: TGTGCCAGCAGTTATGGACTAGCGGGAGCCGGGGAGCTGTTTTTT. This encodes CASSYGLAGAGELFF. The chain carries TRBV6-5 and TRBJ2-2; 13 nucleotides match TRBD2. Unmatched junction bases numbered 1, after V lost 3 bases and J lost 6 bases. Looked up from germline, CDR1 is MNHEY and CDR2 is SVGAGI. This CDR3 has 15 amino acids.

The chain combines TRBV10-3 with TRBJ2-1; possible D gene TRBD1, 5 bases. The CDR3 runs to 16 residues. V lost 0 bases, J lost 5 bases, and 14 bases lay in between. From germline, CDR1 is ENHRY and CDR2 SYGVKD. The CDR3 reads CAISESLGVTDNEQFF. For the CDR3, the DNA is TGTGCCATCAGTGAGTCGTTAGGGGTCACCGACAATGAGCAGTTCTTC.

V and J are TRBV28 and TRBJ1-2; a weak D match, TRBD1 (5 bases). With 3 bases removed from V and 0 bases from J, the gap between germline ends came to 5 bases. This CDR3 region has 13 residues. Germline CDR1 reads MDHEN; CDR2 reads SYDVKM. CDR3 loop: CASSLDTNYGYTF. The CDR3 DNA follows: TGTGCCAGCAGTTTGGACACTAACTATGGCTACACCTTC.

CDR3 amino acids: CASSLGLVLTDTQYF. Here the CDR3 DNA reads TGCGCCAGCAGCTTGGGGCTAGTTTTGACCGATACGCAGTATTTT. This chain links TRBV5-1 with TRBJ2-3; D gene unclear. This CDR3 is 15 amino acids long. V was cut by 0 bases and J by 6 bases, with 14 bases left in between. Germline V gene lookup returns CDR1 SGHRS and CDR2 YFSETQ.

The chain carries TRBV7-8 and TRBJ2-2; no clear D. Looked up from germline, CDR1 is SGHVS and CDR2 is FQNEAQ. The CDR3 sequence is 16 residues long. V was cut by 1 base and J by 0 bases, with 9 bases left in between. The DNA of the CDR3 is TGTGCCAGCAGCTTAGATCCGGTTTCGAACACCGGGGAGCTGTTTTTT. It yields the protein CASSLDPVSNTGELFF. Filled out from reference TRBV7-8 and TRBJ2-2, the complete variable domain reads GAGVSQSPRYKVAKRGQDVALRCDPISGHVSLFWYQQALGQGPEFLTYFQNEAQLDKSGLPSDRFFAERPEGSVSTLKIQRTQQEDSAVYLCASSLDPVSNTGELFFGEGSRLTVL.

The CDR3 sequence is CASSSHRPEERLGNTIYF. CDR3 sequence (DNA): TGTGCCAGCAGTTCCCACCGGCCCGAGGAGAGGTTAGGAAACACCATATATTTT. The V call is TRBV7-9, the J call TRBJ1-3; D is unclear. Trimming took 6 bases from V and 4 from J, leaving 25 bases between them. Germline-derived CDR1 and CDR2 are SEHNR and FQNEAQ (reference sequence). This CDR3 contains 18 residues.

The J gene is TRBJ1-1, the V gene TRBV7-8; D is uncertain. Germline V gene sequence: CDR1 SGHVS, CDR2 FQNEAQ. This CDR3 has 15 amino acids. With 1 base removed from V and 1 base from J, the gap between germline ends came to 10 bases. The CDR3 sequence: CASSLDRPRNTEAFF. CDR3 bases: TGTGCCAGCAGCTTAGATCGACCGAGGAACACTGAAGCTTTCTTT.

About this clone itself: One junction end does not reproduce the germline sequence, and a read error may be involved. The V and J genes are TRBV7-7 and TRBJ2-1; 9 bases map to TRBD2. CDR1 SSHAT and CDR2 FNYEAQ come from the germline V gene (reference sequence). This CDR3 comprises 13 residues. In nucleotides, the CDR3 is TGTGCTAGCAGCTTAACTAGCGGGTACGAGCTCTTCTTC. It is translated as CASSLTSGYELFF.

This sequence joins TRBV6-1 and TRBJ2-7; 8 bases fit TRBD2. The germline V gene has CDR1 MNHNS and CDR2 SASEGT. This CDR3 contains 15 residues. The J segment lost 3 bases and the V segment lost 4 bases, leaving 8 bases of the junction unmatched. The DNA for the CDR3 is TGTGCCAGCAGTGGAGGACTAGCAGCTTTCTACGAGCAGTACTTC. Translating it yields CASSGGLAAFYEQYF.

The CDR3 spells CSARRGNEQFF. CDR3 bases: TGCAGTGCGAGACGCGGCAATGAGCAGTTCTTC. The chain is built from TRBV20-1 and TRBJ2-1; D is undetermined. CDR3 size: 11 residues. The germline gives CDR1 DFQATT, CDR2 SNEGSKA (reference sequence). V was cut by 6 bases and J by 6 bases, with 9 bases left in between.

CDR3 region: CASSDPLHGGTNYGYTF. CDR3 bases: TGTGCCAGCAGCGACCCTCTACACGGGGGCACTAACTATGGCTACACCTTC. The chain carries TRBV9 and TRBJ1-2; possibly TRBD1 for D (6 bases). Germline V lookup: CDR1 SGDLS, CDR2 YYNGEE. V was clipped by 3 bases and J by 0 bases, with 18 bases between them. The CDR3 is made up of 17 amino acids.